The entry that follows covers one TCR beta chain sequence. Its target is unknown. This CDR3 spans 14 amino acids. Between the trimmed V and J ends, which lost 9 bases and 3 bases, there was a span of 16 bases. CDR1 is LNHDA and CDR2 is SQIVND in the germline V gene (reference sequence). The data stem from a study of naive and memory T cell subsets. Findings and limits, study-wide: Over 95% of naive TCR sequences appeared only once after error correction, unlike memory subsets.

Both TRBC1 and TRBC2 were covered by a beta constant-region primer of two equimolar oligonucleotides. Ligation attached a single-stranded oligonucleotide with a 12-nucleotide UMI and the SP2 primer to the cDNA 3' end. One entry per CDR3 protein, called by TCRdb with MiXCR from the UMI-ligation and nested PCR reads. The sample carries 150,000 or so distinct CDR3 sequences, around 15% recorded once. V is TRBV19 and J is TRBJ2-3, with D possibly TRBD1 on 5 matching bases. This TCR derives from a human donor in good health. Sequenced input: naive CD4+ T cells from blood. The CDR3 loop is CASRAGLVTDTQYF. CDR3 DNA: TGTGCCAGCAGGGCCGGATTGGTGACAGATACGCAGTATTTT.